The 8 T cell receptor beta chains below all came from one sample that was sequenced in a study of regulatory T cells in long-lasting Graves disease. iRepertoire HTBI primers and Arm-PCR of CDR3 regions built TCR beta libraries. TCRdb called the multiplex PCR reads again in MiXCR, with one record for every CDR3 protein. The sample shows about 430,000 distinct CDR3 sequences, over 20% of them seen only once. The time point here: persistent/refractory GD, antithyroid drugs over 5 years with positive TRAb. Generation of the TCR library employed RNA extracted from PBMCs. Source: peripheral blood mononuclear cells (PBMCs), taken when the disease was refractory, from a patient treated with antithyroid drugs. The receptors were sampled from a female donor with Graves disease.

This clonotype has at least ten counts. V is TRBV6-1 and J is TRBJ1-2; weak D call: TRBD1 (6 bases). CDR1 and CDR2 (germline): MNHNS, SASEGT. Trimming cost V 4 bases and J 4 bases, with 16 bases left between them. This CDR3 is built from 15 residues. The DNA of the CDR3 is TGTGCCAGCAGTGCCGGGACACCTATTCTCTATGGCTACACCTTC. Residues: CASSAGTPILYGYTF.

This clonotype was picked up many times. The chain combines TRBV2 with TRBJ1-2; D perhaps matches TRBD1 (6 bases). Germline V CDR1 and CDR2: SNHLY, FYNNEI. The V end was cut by 0 bases, the J end by 4 bases, with 9 bases between. The CDR3 has 14 amino acids. CDR3 DNA: TGTGCCAGCAGTGAAGCTCCAGGGGCCTATGGCTACACCTTC. As protein: CASSEAPGAYGYTF.

Ten or more counts support this clonotype. This chain connects TRBV12-3 or TRBV12-4 to TRBJ2-6; the match to TRBD1 covers 10 bases. V dropped 4 bases and J dropped 0; count of bases not matched to a gene: 6. The CDR3 runs to 18 residues. The CDR3 region has the DNA TGTGCCAGCAGTTACGGGACAGGGGTTCCCTCTGGGGCCAACGTCCTGACTTTC. As protein: CASSYGTGVPSGANVLTF.

This clonotype has a handful of counts. V is TRBV10-3 and J is TRBJ2-2; D is uncertain. This CDR3 region has 13 residues. Germline loops: CDR1 ENHRY, CDR2 SYGVKD. V gave up 8 bases and J gave up 1 base, with 8 bases separating them. CDR3 sequence: CAIVEENTGELFF. The DNA for the CDR3 is TGTGCCATCGTCGAGGAGAACACCGGGGAGCTGTTTTTT.

This clonotype showed up many times. The chain carries TRBV28 and TRBJ2-2; a weak D match, TRBD1 (5 bases). This CDR3 spans 15 amino acids. The germline V gene has CDR1 MDHEN and CDR2 SYDVKM. The V gene lost 7 bases and the J gene lost 1 base, with 13 bases spanning the gap. This CDR3 is CASTTTQGNTGELFF. Here the CDR3 DNA reads TGTGCCAGCACAACCACGCAGGGGAACACCGGGGAGCTGTTTTTT. The full variable domain, with the rest looked up from reference TRBV28 and TRBJ2-2, is DVKVTQSSRYLVKRTGEKVFLECVQDMDHENMFWYRQDPGLGLRLIYFSYDVKMKEKGDIPEGYSVSREKKERFSLILESASTNQTSMYLCASTTTQGNTGELFFGEGSRLTVL.

J is TRBJ2-2 and V is TRBV27; D possibly matches TRBD1 or TRBD2 (5 bases each). Per the germline V gene, CDR1 is MNHEY and CDR2 is SMNVEV (reference sequence). V lost 3 bases and J 4 bases, leaving 15 bases between the germline ends. The CDR3 is 16 amino acids. The CDR3 nucleotides are TGTGCCAGCAGTTTCTGGGACCCCGGTGGCACCGGGGAGCTGTTTTTT. Amino acid sequence: CASSFWDPGGTGELFF.

The rearrangement joins TRBV30 to TRBJ2-3, with 12 bases fitting TRBD2. CDR1 is GTSNPN and CDR2 is SVGIG in the germline V gene (reference sequence). The CDR3 length is 17 residues. V lost 2 bases and J lost 5; bases outside the gene matches: 11. CDR3 sequence reads: CAWSSLMTSGRRDTQYF. In DNA, the CDR3 is TGTGCCTGGAGTTCACTCATGACTAGCGGGAGAAGAGATACGCAGTATTTT.

A remark on this clonotype: A much larger clone differs by one base, so this may be a read error. The rearrangement uses TRBV6-2 or TRBV6-3 and TRBJ2-2; D is perhaps TRBD1 (6 bases). Germline V gene sequence: CDR1 MNHEY, CDR2 SVGEGT. The CDR3 covers 18 residues. Trimming pared 5 bases from V and 1 base from J, leaving 20 bases between. The CDR3: CASSTNRGQTLNTGELFF. In DNA form, the CDR3 reads TGTGCCAGCAGTACGAACCGGGGACAAACCTTGAACACCGGGGAGCTGTTTTTT.